Below, 29 T cell receptor beta chains from the same sample are listed, as sequenced in a study of cytomegalovirus exposure and HLA in healthy donors. Primers for the PCR totalled 60 Vbeta and 13 Jbeta. Sequenced by immunoSEQ multiplex PCR; TCRdb stores in-frame clones only, minus some. This sample has 75,000 to 100,000 clones, with 73% found just once. Sequenced input: PBMCs. These receptors all come from a man aged 35 to 55 in good health and CMV-seronegative.

This rearrangement joins TRBV2 to TRBJ2-2; TRBD2 matches 12 bases. This CDR3 region has 16 residues. Trimming cost V 5 bases and J 3 bases; bases outside gene matches: 4. Germline CDR1 and CDR2: SNHLY and FYNNEI. The DNA for the CDR3 is TGTGCCAGCAGTATAACTAGCGGGGGGTACACCGGGGAGCTGTTTTTT. Its translation: CASSITSGGYTGELFF.

V and J are TRBV5-6 and TRBJ2-5; D is uncertain. The J call could be wrong; TRBJ2-7 is a better fit for the DNA end. The CDR3 consists of 12 residues. Germline lookup yields CDR1 SGHDT and CDR2 YYEEEE. The CDR3 loop reads CASSLYSYEQYF. The CDR3 DNA is TGTGCCAGCAGCTTGTACTCCTACGAGCAGTACTTC.

Written as DNA, the CDR3 is TGTGCCAGTAGCACTACAGGAGGGGAGACCCAGTACTTC. Encoded protein: CASSTTGGETQYF. The chain joins TRBV19 to TRBJ2-5; a weak D match, TRBD2 (6 bases). The V and J ends lost 6 bases and 5 bases respectively, with 13 bases between them. Per the germline V gene, CDR1 is LNHDA and CDR2 is SQIVND (reference sequence). The CDR3 totals 13 residues.

V usage is TRBV9 and J usage is TRBJ1-2, with 7 nucleotides matching TRBD1. The CDR3 loop spans 14 amino acids. Germline V CDR1 and CDR2: SGDLS, YYNGEE. Trimming took 4 bases from V and 8 from J; bases not matched to a gene: 11. The CDR3 DNA sequence: TGTGCCAGCAGCTTACGGGACAGCCCTTCAGGCTACACCTTC. This sequence encodes CASSLRDSPSGYTF.

The genes are TRBV6-1 and TRBJ1-5; possibly TRBD1 for D (6 bases). This CDR3 is 15 amino acids long. CDR1 and CDR2 from the germline V gene are MNHNS and SASEGT. Trimming removed 2 bases at V and 3 bases at J, with 11 bases between. CDR3 protein: CASSEKQGHNQPQHF. The CDR3, as DNA: TGTGCCAGCAGTGAAAAGCAGGGGCACAATCAGCCCCAGCATTTT.

The V call is TRBV30, the J call TRBJ1-4; 7 nucleotides align to TRBD1. This CDR3 comprises 14 residues. The germline V gene encodes CDR1 GTSNPN and CDR2 SVGIG (reference sequence). V shed 4 bases, J shed 8 bases, and the junction held 10 bases outside the gene matches. CDR3 sequence reads: CAWTETGPGEKLFF. The DNA of the CDR3 is TGTGCCTGGACTGAGACAGGGCCAGGGGAAAAACTGTTTTTT. Filled out from reference TRBV30 and TRBJ1-4, the complete variable domain reads SQTIHQWPATLVQPVGSPLSLECTVEGTSNPNLYWYRQAAGRGLQLLFYSVGIGQISSEVPQNLSASRPQDRQFILSSKKLLLSDSGFYLCAWTETGPGEKLFFGSGTQLSVL.

To note about this clone: Its ends do not fully match the called genes, so a read error is possible. The genes are TRBV27 and TRBJ2-7; 9 nucleotides match TRBD1. Germline V gives CDR1 MNHEY, CDR2 SMNVEV (reference sequence). The CDR3 totals 16 residues. For the CDR3, the DNA is TGTGCCAGCAGTTTCGCCCCGGGACAGGGCTCCAACGAGCAGTACTTC. It yields the protein CASSFAPGQGSNEQYF.

This rearrangement joins TRBV5-1 to TRBJ2-5; 14 bases fit TRBD2. The CDR3 consists of 16 residues. The V segment lost 7 bases and the J segment 5 bases; nucleotides outside the gene matches: 10. The germline V gene encodes CDR1 SGHRS and CDR2 YFSETQ. For the CDR3, the DNA is TGCGCCAGCCACAAAAGACTAGCGGGGGGGCAGGAGACCCAGTACTTC. It specifies CASHKRLAGGQETQYF.

The chain is built from TRBV5-6 and TRBJ2-7, with 10 bases matching TRBD1. Germline V gives CDR1 SGHDT, CDR2 YYEEEE. Trimming removed 4 bases from V and 5 bases from J; junction bases left unmatched: 15. The length of the CDR3 is 17 residues. The CDR3 region is CASSETPGQGTVNEQYF. CDR3 nucleotide sequence: TGTGCCAGCAGCGAAACGCCGGGACAGGGGACTGTCAACGAGCAGTACTTC.

The chain is built from TRBV9 and TRBJ1-3; D not resolved. Trimming left V 4 bases short and J 0 bases short, with 8 bases between. Germline CDR1 is SGDLS and CDR2 is YYNGEE. The CDR3 has 14 amino acids. Here the CDR3 DNA reads TGTGCCAGCAGCCCACAGATCTCTGGAAACACCATATATTTT. Its translation is CASSPQISGNTIYF.

This clone was recorded only once. The chain is built from TRBV4-1 and TRBJ2-1, with D uncertain. This CDR3 is 17 amino acids long. The V end lost 4 bases, the J end lost 0 bases, and 16 bases lay between the germline ends. Germline CDR1 MGHRA, CDR2 YSYEKL. This chain's CDR3 is CASSPWPSLSSYNEQFF. The CDR3 DNA reads as TGCGCCAGCAGCCCCTGGCCTAGTTTGAGCTCCTACAATGAGCAGTTCTTC.

V and J are TRBV7-2 and TRBJ2-7; no clear D gene. This CDR3 contains 16 residues. The V gene's germline CDR1 is SGHTA and CDR2 FQGNSA. The ends were cut back, 1 base at V and 4 bases at J, with 17 bases in the middle. As DNA, the CDR3 is TGTGCCAGCAGCTTAGGTACTTTATTCAATTCATACGAGCAGTACTTC. It encodes CASSLGTLFNSYEQYF. Full variable domain (remainder filled in from reference TRBV7-2 and TRBJ2-7): GAGVSQSPSNKVTEKGKDVELRCDPISGHTALYWYRQSLGQGLEFLIYFQGNSAPDKSGLPSDRFSAERTGGSVSTLTIQRTQQEDSAVYLCASSLGTLFNSYEQYFGPGTRLTVT.

The V call is TRBV6-1, the J call TRBJ1-6; D remains unclear. The CDR3 sequence is 13 residues long. Trimming removed 2 bases from V and 8 bases from J, with 7 bases in between. The germline V gene has CDR1 MNHNS and CDR2 SASEGT. CDR3 protein: CASSEQAHSPLHF. The CDR3, as DNA: TGTGCCAGCAGTGAACAGGCTCATTCACCCCTCCACTTT.

The chain employs TRBV18 and TRBJ2-1; tentative D call: TRBD1 (6 bases). Germline values: CDR1 KGHSH, CDR2 LQKENI. Trimming took off 8 bases at V and 3 bases at J, with 14 bases between the two ends. The CDR3 sequence is 14 residues long. This CDR3 reads CASQGQGYYNEQFF. CDR3 DNA: TGTGCCAGCCAGGGGCAGGGCTACTACAATGAGCAGTTCTTC. The entire variable domain, with the rest obtained from reference TRBV18 and TRBJ2-1, is as follows: NAGVMQNPRHLVRRRGQEARLRCSPMKGHSHVYWYRQLPEEGLKFMVYLQKENIIDESGMPKERFSAEFPKEGPSILRIQQVVRGDSAAYFCASQGQGYYNEQFFGPGTRLTVL.

This clone showed up just a few times. The chain combines TRBV13 with TRBJ2-7; D may be TRBD1 (6 bases). CDR1 is PRHDT, CDR2 FYEKMQ, per germline (reference sequence). CDR3 length: 14 residues. V was trimmed by 5 bases and J by 0 bases, leaving 11 bases between them. The CDR3 nucleotides are TGTGCCAGCAGCCCCCGGGACATCTCCTACGAGCAGTACTTC. Translated, it gives CASSPRDISYEQYF.

The rearrangement uses TRBV29-1 and TRBJ1-2; possible D gene TRBD1, 6 bases. Germline V CDR1 and CDR2: SQVTM, ANQGSEA. V lost 3 bases and J lost 1, with 15 bases in between. The CDR3 contains 15 residues. The CDR3 here is CSVEVWPGDNYGYTF. For the CDR3, the DNA is TGCAGCGTTGAGGTTTGGCCAGGGGATAACTATGGCTACACCTTC. Variable domain in full (rest from reference TRBV29-1 and TRBJ1-2): SAVISQKPSRDICQRGTSLTIQCQVDSQVTMMFWYRQQPGQSLTLIATANQGSEATYESGFVIDKFPISRPNLTFSTLTVSNMSPEDSSIYLCSVEVWPGDNYGYTFGSGTRLTVV.

The CDR3 protein is CASSQWTGATSGYTF. CDR3 coding DNA: TGTGCCAGCAGCCAATGGACAGGGGCAACAAGCGGCTACACCTTC. The rearrangement uses TRBV14 and TRBJ1-2; 9 positions agree with TRBD1. Germline CDR1 and CDR2: SGHDN and FVKESK. This CDR3 spans 15 amino acids. Germline trimming cut 2 bases from V and 8 bases from J; bases unmatched to any gene: 9.

This chain links TRBV4-3 with TRBJ1-6; the D is unclear. V was shortened by 1 base and J by 10 bases, with 14 bases between the two germline ends. There are 15 residues in the CDR3. From germline, CDR1 is LGHNA and CDR2 YSLEER. This CDR3 is CASSQGQRTGSPLHF. The DNA of the CDR3 is TGCGCCAGCAGCCAAGGACAACGGACTGGATCACCCCTCCACTTT.

The chain carries TRBV19 and TRBJ2-6, with D maybe TRBD1 (5 bases). Trimming shortened V by 8 bases and J by 0 bases, and 11 bases separated the two germline ends. This CDR3 contains 15 residues. CDR1 and CDR2 from the germline V gene are LNHDA and SQIVND (reference sequence). This chain's CDR3 is CASGAFSSGANVLTF. CDR3 nucleotides: TGTGCCAGTGGGGCTTTCAGCTCTGGGGCCAACGTCCTGACTTTC.

The chain combines TRBV9 with TRBJ1-2; D is possibly TRBD1 (5 bases). CDR3 size: 15 residues. Per germline, CDR1 SGDLS and CDR2 YYNGEE. Deletions cut 1 base from V and 0 bases from J, with 10 bases between. The CDR3 sequence is CASSVRGSSNYGYTF. The CDR3 DNA reads TGTGCCAGCAGCGTACGGGGGAGCTCTAACTATGGCTACACCTTC.

V is TRBV14 and J is TRBJ2-5, with D perhaps matching TRBD1 (6 bases). This CDR3 spans 13 amino acids. In germline, CDR1 is SGHDN, CDR2 FVKESK. Trimming took off 7 bases at V and 5 bases at J, with 14 bases between the two ends. DNA of the CDR3: TGTGCCAGCAACCTACAGGGTAAGGAGACCCAGTACTTC. It specifies CASNLQGKETQYF.

The chain employs TRBV7-6 and TRBJ2-1, with 12 bases matching TRBD2. Germline CDR1 reads SGHVS; CDR2 reads FNYEAQ. The ends lost 5 bases at V and 4 bases at J; junction bases unmatched: 3. The CDR3 runs 15 residues. CDR3 region: CASSPGLAGYNEQFF. Written as DNA, the CDR3 is TGTGCCAGCAGCCCGGGACTAGCGGGTTACAATGAGCAGTTCTTC.

The chain recombines TRBV13 with TRBJ2-7; 11 bases match TRBD1. This CDR3 is built from 16 residues. V lost 5 bases, J lost 3 bases, and 9 bases stayed unmatched. Germline CDR1 and CDR2: PRHDT and FYEKMQ (reference sequence). The CDR3 sequence is CASSLSGTGGFYEQYF. CDR3 bases: TGTGCCAGCAGCCTAAGCGGGACAGGGGGTTTCTACGAGCAGTACTTC.

The J gene is TRBJ2-7, the V gene TRBV25-1, with a tentative D call TRBD1 (5 bases). Trimming left V 4 bases short and J 4 bases short, with 14 bases between. The CDR3 loop spans 14 amino acids. CDR1 and CDR2 (germline): MGHDK, SYGVNS. CDR3 region: CASSVGRDVYEQYF. CDR3 DNA: TGTGCCAGCAGTGTAGGCAGGGATGTTTACGAGCAGTACTTC.

The J gene is TRBJ2-3, the V gene TRBV11-3; 9 nucleotides match TRBD1. The CDR3 covers 18 residues. Germline V gene sequence: CDR1 SGHNT, CDR2 YENEEA. With 5 bases clipped from V and 0 bases from J, the junction kept 12 bases outside the gene matches. CDR3 loop: CASSPGTGTPTSTDTQYF. CDR3 bases: TGTGCCAGCAGCCCCGGGACAGGGACGCCCACTAGCACAGATACGCAGTATTTT.

The chain has TRBV10-3 and TRBJ1-6, with 9 positions matching TRBD1. The CDR3 spans 14 residues. Trimming removed 6 bases from V and 9 bases from J; junction bases left unmatched: 6. Germline CDR1 ENHRY, CDR2 SYGVKD. Here the CDR3 reads CAISQGQGTSPLHF. In DNA form, the CDR3 reads TGTGCCATCAGCCAAGGACAGGGGACTTCACCCCTCCACTTT.

V is TRBV28 and J is TRBJ1-5; no firm D call. The V gene lost 9 bases and the J gene lost 4 bases, with 19 bases spanning the gap. The CDR3 loop spans 15 amino acids. Per the germline V gene, CDR1 is MDHEN and CDR2 is SYDVKM. CDR3 region: CASTRPGIENQPQHF. The CDR3 nucleotides read TGTGCCAGTACCCGTCCGGGGATAGAAAATCAGCCCCAGCATTTT.

V and J are TRBV2 and TRBJ2-5; D possibly corresponds to TRBD2 (7 bases). The germline V and J ends were trimmed by 7 bases and 2 bases, with 14 bases remaining between them. CDR1 and CDR2 (germline): SNHLY, FYNNEI. The CDR3 has 14 residues. CDR3 DNA: TGTGCCAGCATGCGAGGGGGGGCACAAGAGACCCAGTACTTC. It translates to CASMRGGAQETQYF.

The chain employs TRBV13 and TRBJ2-3, with 11 bases fitting TRBD2. After removal of 4 bases from V and 5 bases from J, the junction contained 2 bases not matched to a gene. This CDR3 has 14 amino acids. The germline V gene has CDR1 PRHDT and CDR2 FYEKMQ (reference sequence). The CDR3 DNA reads TGTGCCAGCAGCTCCCTAGCGGGGGGAGATACGCAGTATTTT. Its translation is CASSSLAGGDTQYF.